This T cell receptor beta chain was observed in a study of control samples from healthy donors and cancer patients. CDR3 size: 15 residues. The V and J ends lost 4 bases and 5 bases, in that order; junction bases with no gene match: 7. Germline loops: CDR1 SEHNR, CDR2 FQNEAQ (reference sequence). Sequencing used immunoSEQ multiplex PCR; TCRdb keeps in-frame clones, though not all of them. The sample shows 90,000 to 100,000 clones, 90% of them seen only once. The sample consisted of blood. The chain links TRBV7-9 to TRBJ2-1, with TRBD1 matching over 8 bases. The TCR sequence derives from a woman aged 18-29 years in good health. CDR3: CASSYPGTGDNEQFF. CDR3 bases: TGTGCCAGCAGCTATCCCGGGACAGGAGACAATGAGCAGTTCTTC.